One T cell receptor (beta chain) is described in this entry. The data derive from a study of blood T cell repertoires in COVID-19. Study-level background: Some COVID-19 samples were acute and others convalescent; all came from the United States, Italy and Spain. The cDNA or gDNA used as material had been derived from T cells, B-cell-depleted T cells, or PBMCs.

Germline CDR1 LNHDA, CDR2 SQIVND (reference sequence). V shed 2 bases and J shed 3 bases, with 13 bases lying between them. The CDR3 sequence is 16 residues long. Per the original data handling: It was from reference gene primer amplification that nucleated cell counts were estimated. Assay used: immunoSEQ multiplex PCR; TCRdb lists only in-frame clones, some missing. That table furnishes V, J and clone size, whereas the DNA furnished D and trimming. Of roughly 250,000 clones listed, 70% to 85% are singletons. The TCR originated in a woman older than 75 with acute or convalescent COVID-19. V gene TRBV19 combines with J gene TRBJ2-2; TRBD1 might be the D (6 bases). Sequencing used peripheral blood. CDR3 DNA sequence: TGTGCCAGTAGTATACAGGGACATTACGACACCGGGGAGCTGTTTTTT. This sequence encodes CASSIQGHYDTGELFF.